The TCR beta chain under discussion was sequenced for a study of shared clonotypes between healthy human individuals. Researchers ran the assay at a deep level. The data were produced by immunoSEQ multiplex PCR, yet TCRdb's version contains in-frame clones alone and is incomplete. The sample has 230,000 or so clones; approximately 70% are singletons. Unmatched junction bases numbered 11, after V lost 8 bases and J lost 4 bases. Germline V gives CDR1 SGHRS, CDR2 YFSETQ. The CDR3 has 15 residues. The clonotype originates from a man aged 30 to 45 in good health. The chain has TRBV5-1 and TRBJ2-2; 7 nucleotides align to TRBD1. Sequences were obtained from memory CD4+ T cells sorted from blood. Subset specified: CD45RA-negative fraction. The CDR3, as DNA: TGCGCCAGTAAAACGGGACAGCTTATCACCGGGGAGCTGTTTTTT. It yields the protein CASKTGQLITGELFF.